A single sample is the source of the 18 T cell receptor beta chains below, sequenced in a study of blood T cell repertoires in COVID-19. Some clones are missing from TCRdb's copy, which holds only in-frame ones; the method was immunoSEQ multiplex PCR. The sample lists tens of thousands of clones, around four fifths occurring once. Sequencing was performed on peripheral blood. The source of these receptors is a man older than 75 with active or convalescent COVID-19.

The chain has TRBV6-5 and TRBJ1-6; 10 nucleotides align to TRBD1. The germline V gene has CDR1 MNHEY and CDR2 SVGAGI. The CDR3 consists of 14 residues. V gave up 9 bases and J gave up 7 bases; unmatched junction bases: 6. CDR3 bases: TGTGCCAGTCGACCGGGACAGGGGAATTCACCCCTCCACTTT. Translating gives CASRPGQGNSPLHF.

This clone was found once. The V and J genes are TRBV28 and TRBJ2-7, with TRBD2 as a possible D gene (6 bases). This CDR3 contains 12 residues. Per the germline V gene, CDR1 is MDHEN and CDR2 is SYDVKM. Trimming took 5 bases from V and 7 from J, leaving 12 bases between them. In nucleotides, the CDR3 is TGTGCCAGCAGTCCCCCCCGGGGGGAGCAGTACTTC. Translation: CASSPPRGEQYF.

The chain employs TRBV7-2 and TRBJ1-2; 8 bases are a match to TRBD1. CDR1 and CDR2 (germline): SGHTA, FQGNSA. J was trimmed by 7 bases and V by 2 bases; bases with no gene match: 15. The CDR3 is 17 amino acids. CDR3 sequence reads: CASSLSGDRPRYAGYTF. The CDR3 nucleotides read TGTGCCAGCAGCTTATCCGGGGACAGGCCCCGGTATGCTGGCTACACCTTC.

This clone was counted once. This chain connects TRBV5-4 to TRBJ2-3; D is perhaps TRBD1 (8 bases). V was clipped by 3 bases and J by 7 bases, with 21 bases between them. This CDR3 contains 16 residues. The V gene's germline CDR1 is SGHNT and CDR2 YYREEE (reference sequence). The CDR3 DNA reads as TGTGCCAGCAGCTACTACAGGGGGGAGGGCACCAATACGCAGTATTTT. Protein sequence: CASSYYRGEGTNTQYF. The complete variable domain, with remaining parts taken from reference TRBV5-4 and TRBJ2-3, reads ETGVTQSPTHLIKTRGQQVTLRCSSQSGHNTVSWYQQALGQGPQFIFQYYREEENGRGNFPPRFSGLQFPNYSSELNVNALELDDSALYLCASSYYRGEGTNTQYFGPGTRLTVL.

CDR3 DNA sequence: TGTGCCAGCAGCTACAGGGAAGATGAAAAACTGTTTTTT. This sequence encodes CASSYREDEKLFF. The gene calls are TRBV7-9 and TRBJ1-4, with D possibly being TRBD1 (6 bases). Germline values: CDR1 SEHNR, CDR2 FQNEAQ (reference sequence). V lost 4 bases and J 6 bases, leaving 9 bases between the germline ends. The CDR3 runs 13 residues. The full variable domain, with the rest looked up from reference TRBV7-9 and TRBJ1-4, is DTGVSQNPRHKITKRGQNVTFRCDPISEHNRLYWYRQTLGQGPEFLTYFQNEAQLEKSRLLSDRFSAERPKGSFSTLEIQRTEQGDSAMYLCASSYREDEKLFFGSGTQLSVL.

The chain combines TRBV20-1 with TRBJ1-2; D remains ambiguous. From germline, CDR1 is DFQATT and CDR2 SNEGSKA (reference sequence). The germline V and J ends were trimmed by 3 bases and 6 bases, with 14 bases remaining between them. This CDR3 has 13 amino acids. Here the CDR3 DNA reads TGCAGTGCTAGTCCCGGCCCTGAGGATGGCTACACCTTC. Protein product: CSASPGPEDGYTF.

The chain links TRBV10-3 to TRBJ1-5, with TRBD1 matching 8 bases. V shed 0 bases, J shed 7 bases, and the junction held 5 bases outside the gene matches. CDR1 and CDR2 (germline): ENHRY, SYGVKD. The CDR3 has 15 amino acids. CDR3 amino acids: CAISESWTGSQPQHF. The DNA of the CDR3 is TGTGCCATCAGTGAGTCGTGGACAGGGTCCCAGCCCCAGCATTTT.

The chain carries TRBV6-5 and TRBJ1-4; TRBD1 matches 8 bases. Germline-derived CDR1 and CDR2 are MNHEY and SVGAGI. The ends lost 6 bases at V and 6 bases at J; junction bases unmatched: 0. The CDR3 consists of 12 residues. CDR3 amino acids: CASRTGDEKLFF. In DNA, the CDR3 is TGTGCCAGCAGGACAGGGGATGAAAAACTGTTTTTT.

The chain couples TRBV28 to TRBJ2-6; unclear D gene. V shed 5 bases and J shed 1 base, with 6 bases lying between them. Germline CDR1 and CDR2: MDHEN and SYDVKM. The CDR3 length is 14 residues. The CDR3 coding sequence is TGTGCCAGCAGTGACTCGTCTGGGGCCAACGTCCTGACTTTC. Amino acid sequence: CASSDSSGANVLTF.

The V gene is TRBV7-2, the J gene TRBJ2-3, with D tentatively TRBD1 (6 bases). The germline gives CDR1 SGHTA, CDR2 FQGNSA. The CDR3 has 12 residues. Trimming shortened V by 7 bases and J by 4 bases, and 9 bases separated the two germline ends. DNA for the CDR3: TGTGCCAGCAAACAGGGCGCAGATACGCAGTATTTT. It specifies CASKQGADTQYF. Combining the CDR3 with reference TRBV7-2 and TRBJ2-3 gives the whole variable domain GAGVSQSPSNKVTEKGKDVELRCDPISGHTALYWYRQSLGQGLEFLIYFQGNSAPDKSGLPSDRFSAERTGGSVSTLTIQRTQQEDSAVYLCASKQGADTQYFGPGTRLTVL.

The chain uses TRBV2 and TRBJ1-6, with TRBD1 as a possible D gene (6 bases). From germline, CDR1 is SNHLY and CDR2 FYNNEI. The ends were cut back, 6 bases at V and 8 bases at J, with 17 bases in the middle. The CDR3 totals 15 residues. CDR3 bases: TGTGCCAGCAGAGGCCACGGGACACTTCATTCACCCCTCCACTTT. It codes for CASRGHGTLHSPLHF.

The J gene is TRBJ2-2, the V gene TRBV10-3; the match to TRBD2 covers 7 bases. This CDR3 comprises 15 residues. Germline loops: CDR1 ENHRY, CDR2 SYGVKD. After removal of 0 bases from V and 8 bases from J, the junction contained 6 bases not matched to a gene. The CDR3 region has the DNA TGTGCCATCAGTGAGTCGAGTCTAGCGGTTGGGGAGCTGTTTTTT. It is translated as CAISESSLAVGELFF.

The J gene is TRBJ1-6, the V gene TRBV2; D is uncertain. Trimming cost V 6 bases and J 0 bases, with 9 bases left between them. This CDR3 region has 15 residues. From germline, CDR1 is SNHLY and CDR2 FYNNEI. DNA of the CDR3: TGTGCCAGCAGGATGGGCCCCTCCTATAATTCACCCCTCCACTTT. It encodes CASRMGPSYNSPLHF. Combining the CDR3 with reference TRBV2 and TRBJ1-6 gives the whole variable domain EPEVTQTPSHQVTQMGQEVILRCVPISNHLYFYWYRQILGQKVEFLVSFYNNEISEKSEIFDDQFSVERPDGSNFTLKIRSTKLEDSAMYFCASRMGPSYNSPLHFGNGTRLTVT.

The chain is built from TRBV30 and TRBJ2-7, with a possible D match to TRBD2 (6 bases). The V gene lost 4 bases and the J gene lost 1 base, with 14 bases spanning the gap. Per germline, CDR1 GTSNPN and CDR2 SVGIG (reference sequence). There are 14 residues in the CDR3. The CDR3 sequence is CAWKTLGGSYEQYF. CDR3 bases: TGTGCCTGGAAAACCTTAGGAGGGTCCTACGAGCAGTACTTC.

This clone was counted between two and nine times. The rearrangement links TRBV7-2 to TRBJ1-1; 9 nucleotides align to TRBD1. Germline lookup yields CDR1 SGHTA and CDR2 FQGNSA. CDR3 length: 16 residues. Losses at the gene ends were 0 bases for V and 5 bases for J; bases not matched to a gene: 7. The CDR3 DNA is TGTGCCAGCAGCTTAGCGGGACAGGGTTCGGGAACTGAAGCTTTCTTT. Translation gives CASSLAGQGSGTEAFF.

This clone has only a few counts. This chain uses TRBV11-2 with TRBJ2-3, with 7 bases matching TRBD2. Trimming took 3 bases from V and 5 from J; bases not matched to a gene: 5. The V gene's germline CDR1 is SGHAT and CDR2 FQNNGV. CDR3 size: 14 residues. The CDR3 protein is CASSLSRGGDTQYF. In DNA form, the CDR3 reads TGTGCCAGCAGCTTGTCCCGCGGGGGAGATACGCAGTATTTT.

The chain joins TRBV19 to TRBJ2-6, with TRBD1 matching 9 bases. The trim removed 11 bases at V and 2 bases at J, leaving 10 bases unmatched. The CDR3 totals 16 residues. Germline assignment: CDR1 LNHDA and CDR2 SQIVND (reference sequence). The DNA of the CDR3 is TGTGCCTGTACCCGGGACAGGGCCCCTGGGGCCAACGTCCTGACTTTC. Its translation: CACTRDRAPGANVLTF.

This clone was seen only once. This chain connects TRBV5-1 to TRBJ1-6, with D tentatively TRBD1 (5 bases). The V gene's germline CDR1 is SGHRS and CDR2 YFSETQ. The CDR3 covers 15 residues. Trimming left V 4 bases short and J 10 bases short, with 18 bases between. The CDR3 region is CASSVISGNFSPLHF. CDR3 DNA: TGCGCCAGCAGCGTTATCTCAGGGAATTTCTCACCCCTCCACTTT.